The 20 T cell receptor beta chains below were found in one sample sequenced in a study of OX40 agonist ivuxolimab in advanced cancers. Here immunoSEQ multiplex PCR was the method, and the copy in TCRdb shows in-frame clones only, minus some. The data hold around 77,000 clones, with around nine tenths observed a single time. This specimen was CD4+ or CD8+ T cells sorted from blood, taken in a trial of the OX40 agonist ivuxolimab. These receptors all come from an adult with an advanced solid tumor such as melanoma, head and neck, liver or kidney cancer.

This clone came up once. V gene TRBV27 combines with J gene TRBJ2-5; TRBD1 is a possible D gene (5 bases). CDR3 size: 15 residues. CDR1 and CDR2 (germline): MNHEY, SMNVEV (reference sequence). V shed 5 bases and J shed 1 base, with 14 bases lying between them. Here the CDR3 DNA reads TGTGCCAGCAGTCTAGTTGGCCAGGGCCAAGAGACCCAGTACTTC. Protein product: CASSLVGQGQETQYF.

V gene TRBV29-1 combines with J gene TRBJ1-4; the D gene is possibly TRBD1 (6 bases). Germline V gene lookup returns CDR1 SQVTM and CDR2 ANQGSEA. CDR3 size: 14 residues. V was pared by 6 bases and J by 3 bases, with 14 bases between. The CDR3 coding sequence is TGCAGCGTGAAAAGGGGGGCTTCTAATGAAAAACTGTTTTTT. Encoded protein: CSVKRGASNEKLFF.

This chain joins TRBV9 and TRBJ1-1; possible D gene TRBD1, 6 bases. CDR3 size: 14 residues. Trimming left V 6 bases short and J 0 bases short, with 12 bases between. Per the germline V gene, CDR1 is SGDLS and CDR2 is YYNGEE. The CDR3 protein is CASTRGQLNTEAFF. The CDR3 nucleotides are TGTGCCAGCACCAGGGGACAACTGAACACTGAAGCTTTCTTT.

The chain joins TRBV7-2 to TRBJ1-4; D unclear. Looked up from germline, CDR1 is SGHTA and CDR2 is FQGNSA. This CDR3 spans 14 amino acids. The ends were cut back, 2 bases at V and 1 base at J, with 5 bases in the middle. The CDR3 region is CASSLQRTNEKLFF. The DNA of the CDR3 is TGTGCCAGCAGCTTACAGAGAACTAATGAAAAACTGTTTTTT.

This chain links TRBV29-1 with TRBJ2-6; maybe TRBD1 (7 bases). V was pared by 5 bases and J by 4 bases, with 12 bases between. There are 14 residues in the CDR3. Per the germline V gene, CDR1 is SQVTM and CDR2 is ANQGSEA. The CDR3 loop reads CSVSRGAGANVLTF. In nucleotides, the CDR3 is TGCAGCGTTTCCAGGGGGGCAGGGGCCAACGTCCTGACTTTC.

For the CDR3, the DNA is TGTGCCAGCTCACCACAAGGACAGGGTAACACTGAAGCTTTCTTT. It encodes CASSPQGQGNTEAFF. This chain joins TRBV18 and TRBJ1-1; TRBD1 aligns across 8 bases. Per the germline V gene, CDR1 is KGHSH and CDR2 is LQKENI. J lost 2 bases, V lost 1 base, and 3 bases had no gene match. This CDR3 spans 15 amino acids.

Points on this clone: An end of the junction does not agree with germline; a read error may underlie this. Different DNA sequences within this sample yield the same CDR3. V and J are TRBV6-5 and TRBJ2-7, with D perhaps assigned TRBD1 or TRBD2 (5 bases each). Germline V gene data show CDR1 as MNHEY and CDR2 as SVGAGI. The CDR3 contains 9 residues. CDR3 residues: CASTGTRDF. In nucleotides, the CDR3 is TGTGCCAGCACCGGGACCAGGGACTTC.

The J gene is TRBJ1-4, the V gene TRBV4-2; TRBD1 might be the D (5 bases). The CDR3 runs to 15 residues. The V and J ends lost 0 bases and 7 bases respectively, with 12 bases between them. Germline CDR1 LGHNA, CDR2 YNFKEQ. DNA for the CDR3: TGTGCCAGCAGCCAAGAGGGGGGGATTGGTGAAAAACTGTTTTTT. Its protein product is CASSQEGGIGEKLFF.

The sample holds one count of this clone. This sequence joins TRBV7-2 and TRBJ2-4, with D hard to call. The CDR3 spans 14 residues. Trimming removed 4 bases from V and 0 bases from J, with 7 bases in between. Per germline, CDR1 SGHTA and CDR2 FQGNSA. The CDR3 protein is CASSYALAKNIQYF. The DNA of the CDR3 is TGTGCCAGCAGCTATGCGTTAGCCAAAAACATTCAGTACTTC.

The chain carries TRBV11-2 and TRBJ2-2; D remains unclear. The CDR3 extends over 14 amino acids. The V and J ends lost 1 base and 3 bases respectively, with 6 bases between them. From germline, CDR1 is SGHAT and CDR2 FQNNGV. CDR3 region: CASSLARYTGELFF. The CDR3 region has the DNA TGTGCCAGCAGCTTAGCTCGGTACACCGGGGAGCTGTTTTTT. Supplemented by reference TRBV11-2 and TRBJ2-2, the full variable domain reads EAGVAQSPRYKIIEKRQSVAFWCNPISGHATLYWYQQILGQGPKLLIQFQNNGVVDDSQLPKDRFSAERLKGVDSTLKIQPAKLEDSAVYLCASSLARYTGELFFGEGSRLTVL.

Of note for this clone: This same CDR3 is encoded by further DNA sequences in the sample. The chain joins TRBV18 to TRBJ2-7; no clear D. V dropped 0 bases and J dropped 5 bases, with 8 bases sitting between them. Germline CDR1 KGHSH, CDR2 LQKENI. This CDR3 has 13 amino acids. This chain's CDR3 is CASSPPGRNEQYF. The CDR3 DNA is TGTGCCAGCTCACCACCAGGGCGCAACGAGCAGTACTTC.

The rearrangement joins TRBV13 to TRBJ2-7; tentatively, D is TRBD2 (5 bases). The ends were cut back, 7 bases at V and 4 bases at J, with 23 bases in the middle. Germline CDR1 PRHDT, CDR2 FYEKMQ (reference sequence). CDR3 length: 16 amino acids. CDR3 sequence reads: CASTPYYSREGYEQYF. The CDR3 nucleotides are TGTGCCAGCACCCCATATTACAGCCGAGAGGGTTACGAGCAGTACTTC.

The gene calls are TRBV7-3 and TRBJ1-1; D not resolved. V was shortened by 2 bases and J by 3 bases, with 7 bases between the two germline ends. Germline V gene data show CDR1 as SGHTA and CDR2 as FQGTGA. CDR3 length equals 13 residues. CDR3 residues: CASSLVPDTEAFF. The CDR3 bases are TGTGCCAGCAGCTTAGTCCCAGACACTGAAGCTTTCTTT.

This sequence joins TRBV5-1 and TRBJ2-1; 7 bases are a match to TRBD2. Germline assignment: CDR1 SGHRS and CDR2 YFSETQ. The ends lost 3 bases at V and 2 bases at J; junction bases unmatched: 5. The CDR3 totals 15 residues. CDR3: CASSSGLTTYNEQFF. CDR3 sequence (DNA): TGCGCCAGCAGCTCGGGACTAACGACCTACAATGAGCAGTTCTTC.

As for this clone: Other DNA sequences from this sample encode an identical CDR3 as well. This chain uses TRBV23-1 with TRBJ2-5; no clear D gene. TRBV23-1 belongs to the ORF category, with a function that is uncertain. The CDR3 is 14 residues long. Between the trimmed V and J ends, which lost 5 bases and 2 bases, there was a span of 12 bases. In nucleotides, the CDR3 is TGCGCCAGCAGTGTATGGGTTTATCAAGAGACCCAGTACTTC. Amino acids: CASSVWVYQETQYF.

The chain employs TRBV6-5 and TRBJ2-3; 7 nucleotides agree with TRBD2. V was clipped by 7 bases and J by 2 bases; unmatched bases: 9. The germline V gene has CDR1 MNHEY and CDR2 SVGAGI. The CDR3 has 15 residues. The CDR3 DNA is TGTGCCAGCACCCCCCAAGCGGGGTACACAGATACGCAGTATTTT. Protein sequence: CASTPQAGYTDTQYF.

The chain has TRBV19 and TRBJ2-5, with 10 bases identical to TRBD2. Unmatched junction bases numbered 8, after V lost 5 bases and J lost 5 bases. The CDR3 extends over 15 amino acids. Germline assignment: CDR1 LNHDA and CDR2 SQIVND (reference sequence). CDR3 amino acids: CASSPPPGLAETQYF. DNA for the CDR3: TGTGCCAGTAGTCCCCCCCCGGGACTAGCGGAGACCCAGTACTTC.

The chain links TRBV5-6 to TRBJ2-5; unclear D gene. The CDR3 runs 15 residues. Trimming took 2 bases from V and 3 from J, leaving 14 bases between them. In germline, CDR1 is SGHDT, CDR2 YYEEEE. Written as DNA, the CDR3 is TGTGCCAGCAGCTTTCGCAGTCTGGAGAAAGAGACCCAGTACTTC. It encodes CASSFRSLEKETQYF. The full variable domain, rest sourced from reference TRBV5-6 and TRBJ2-5, is DAGVTQSPTHLIKTRGQQVTLRCSPKSGHDTVSWYQQALGQGPQFIFQYYEEEERQRGNFPDRFSGHQFPNYSSELNVNALLLGDSALYLCASSFRSLEKETQYFGPGTRLLVL.

The rearrangement joins TRBV11-2 to TRBJ1-1; D might be TRBD1 (5 bases). Germline assignment: CDR1 SGHAT and CDR2 FQNNGV. This CDR3 is 15 amino acids long. The V and J ends lost 3 bases and 4 bases respectively, with 15 bases between them. Here the CDR3 DNA reads TGTGCCAGCAGCTTCTCGGCAGGGACGATCACTGAAGCTTTCTTT. Protein sequence: CASSFSAGTITEAFF.

This chain connects TRBV28 to TRBJ1-1; TRBD1 is a possible D gene (5 bases). Trimming took 3 bases from V and 0 from J, leaving 11 bases between them. The CDR3 loop spans 15 amino acids. The germline V gene encodes CDR1 MDHEN and CDR2 SYDVKM. The CDR3 region has the DNA TGTGCCAGCAGTTTTCCAGGGAGGGTGAACACTGAAGCTTTCTTT. This gives the protein CASSFPGRVNTEAFF.